Shown below are 21 T cell receptor beta chains from a single sample sequenced in a study of shared clonotypes between healthy human individuals. Method: immunoSEQ multiplex PCR; TCRdb's copy keeps in-frame clones and lacks some. Among 1.5 million to 2.5 million clones, about 95% were seen once, and the ten largest hold 1% to 1.5%. In the naive CD8 group, cells lacked CD45RO and were positively selected for CCR7, so terminally differentiated effector memory CD45RA+ cells were left out. Sequencing was performed on naive CD8+ T cells sorted from blood. The receptors shown here come from a man between 18 and 35 years old in good health.

V and J are TRBV27 and TRBJ2-3; 9 bases are a match to TRBD2. The junction had 15 bases not matched to a gene; V was cut back by 6 bases and J by 5 bases. The CDR3 extends over 17 amino acids. Germline-derived CDR1 and CDR2 are MNHEY and SMNVEV (reference sequence). The CDR3 sequence: CASSSVGVAGEGDTQYF. CDR3 coding DNA: TGTGCCAGCAGCTCCGTAGGGGTAGCGGGGGAGGGAGATACGCAGTATTTT.

This clone appeared once. The chain recombines TRBV27 with TRBJ1-2; 9 positions agree with TRBD1. This CDR3 has 14 residues. Losses at the gene ends were 4 bases for V and 7 bases for J; bases not matched to a gene: 7. Germline CDR1 and CDR2: MNHEY and SMNVEV (reference sequence). CDR3 coding DNA: TGTGCCAGCAGTTGGACAGGGGCCCGCTCTGGCTACACCTTC. Encoded protein: CASSWTGARSGYTF.

J is TRBJ1-1 and V is TRBV4-1, with 10 bases that match TRBD1. Germline CDR1 reads MGHRA; CDR2 reads YSYEKL. The CDR3 sequence is 13 residues long. With 6 bases clipped from V and 5 bases from J, the junction kept 3 bases outside the gene matches. DNA for the CDR3: TGCGCCAGCAGGGGACAGGGGAGAACTGAAGCTTTCTTT. It yields the protein CASRGQGRTEAFF.

The rearrangement uses TRBV7-2 and TRBJ2-1; D is possibly TRBD1 (5 bases). This CDR3 is built from 16 residues. V dropped 0 bases and J dropped 6 bases, with 15 bases sitting between them. Germline V CDR1 and CDR2: SGHTA, FQGNSA. In DNA form, the CDR3 reads TGTGCCAGCAGCTTAGCCCCGCAGGGTGAGTTCAATGAGCAGTTCTTC. Translating it yields CASSLAPQGEFNEQFF.

The rearrangement joins TRBV13 to TRBJ2-5, with D perhaps assigned TRBD1 or TRBD2 (5 bases each). Germline V CDR1 and CDR2: PRHDT, FYEKMQ (reference sequence). V gave up 5 bases and J gave up 1 base, with 14 bases separating them. CDR3 length equals 15 residues. CDR3 loop: CASSPSRGPQETQYF. CDR3 nucleotides: TGTGCCAGCAGCCCATCGAGGGGACCCCAAGAGACCCAGTACTTC.

The chain joins TRBV6-1 to TRBJ2-2, with D tentatively TRBD1 or TRBD2 (6 bases each). The CDR3 is 15 residues long. V was shortened by 2 bases and J by 2 bases, with 9 bases between the two germline ends. CDR1 is MNHNS and CDR2 is SASEGT in the germline V gene. The CDR3 is CASSERGVNTGELFF. Here the CDR3 DNA reads TGTGCCAGCAGTGAAAGGGGGGTTAACACCGGGGAGCTGTTTTTT.

The CDR3 spells CASSLGPPGQGIYTQYF. Here the CDR3 DNA reads TGTGCCAGCAGCTTAGGACCGCCGGGACAGGGGATCTATACGCAGTATTTT. The rearrangement joins TRBV11-2 to TRBJ2-3; 10 bases align to TRBD1. The CDR3 is 17 residues long. The germline CDR1 and CDR2 sequences are SGHAT and FQNNGV. The J segment lost 7 bases and the V segment lost 1 base, leaving 11 bases of the junction unmatched.

CDR3 amino acids: CSVEEGKGPGNTIYF. The CDR3 nucleotides read TGCAGCGTTGAAGAGGGAAAAGGCCCTGGAAACACCATATATTTT. The chain joins TRBV29-1 to TRBJ1-3, with unresolved D. The CDR3 has 15 amino acids. Between the trimmed V and J ends, which lost 0 bases and 2 bases, there was a span of 11 bases. Germline assignment: CDR1 SQVTM and CDR2 ANQGSEA.

The chain recombines TRBV2 with TRBJ1-1, with D possibly being TRBD1 (6 bases). V dropped 4 bases and J dropped 4 bases, with 10 bases sitting between them. Germline CDR1 is SNHLY and CDR2 is FYNNEI. This CDR3 contains 13 residues. CDR3 in amino acids: CASSGRGPTEAFF. In nucleotides, the CDR3 is TGTGCCAGCAGTGGCAGGGGCCCCACTGAAGCTTTCTTT.

The gene calls are TRBV5-5 and TRBJ2-3; D possibly uses TRBD1 or TRBD2 (6 bases each). Germline V lookup: CDR1 SGHKS, CDR2 YYEKEE (reference sequence). The germline V and J ends were trimmed by 4 bases and 1 base, with 16 bases remaining between them. The CDR3 runs to 16 residues. Written as DNA, the CDR3 is TGTGCCAGCAGCCTCTTGGAGGGGGTGGGCACAGATACGCAGTATTTT. Its protein is CASSLLEGVGTDTQYF.

The genes are TRBV5-4 and TRBJ2-5; D gene uncertain. CDR1 and CDR2 (germline): SGHNT, YYREEE (reference sequence). The ends were cut back, 4 bases at V and 3 bases at J, with 10 bases in the middle. This CDR3 has 13 residues. The CDR3: CASSLDEEETQYF. In DNA, the CDR3 is TGTGCCAGCAGCCTTGATGAGGAAGAGACCCAGTACTTC. Combining the CDR3 with reference TRBV5-4 and TRBJ2-5 gives the whole variable domain ETGVTQSPTHLIKTRGQQVTLRCSSQSGHNTVSWYQQALGQGPQFIFQYYREEENGRGNFPPRFSGLQFPNYSSELNVNALELDDSALYLCASSLDEEETQYFGPGTRLLVL.

About this clone itself: Other DNA sequences within the sample encode an identical CDR3. This chain uses TRBV29-1 with TRBJ2-5; no clear D. Trimming took off 1 base at V and 0 bases at J, with 6 bases between the two ends. Germline CDR1 is SQVTM and CDR2 is ANQGSEA. The CDR3 runs to 13 residues. The CDR3 region is CSVEGTNQETQYF. The CDR3 bases are TGCAGCGTTGAAGGCACAAACCAAGAGACCCAGTACTTC.

The chain uses TRBV5-6 and TRBJ1-2; 7 positions agree with TRBD1. Per germline, CDR1 SGHDT and CDR2 YYEEEE. The CDR3 loop spans 14 amino acids. J gave up 4 bases and V 0 bases, and 3 bases lay outside the gene matches. In DNA form, the CDR3 reads TGTGCCAGCAGCTTGGGGGGACAGCCCTATGGCTACACCTTC. Translated: CASSLGGQPYGYTF.

With respect to this clone: The same CDR3 also results from other DNA sequences found in this sample. The genes are TRBV5-1 and TRBJ2-5; D call uncertain. There are 13 residues in the CDR3. V lost 0 bases and J lost 2, with 5 bases in between. Looked up from germline, CDR1 is SGHRS and CDR2 is YFSETQ. The CDR3 protein is CASSLVQQETQYF. CDR3 nucleotides: TGCGCCAGCAGCTTGGTACAGCAAGAGACCCAGTACTTC. Full variable domain (outside the CDR3, taken from reference TRBV5-1 and TRBJ2-5): KAGVTQTPRYLIKTRGQQVTLSCSPISGHRSVSWYQQTPGQGLQFLFEYFSETQRNKGNFPGRFSGRQFSNSRSEMNVSTLELGDSALYLCASSLVQQETQYFGPGTRLLVL.

This chain uses TRBV2 with TRBJ1-1; 7 nucleotides align to TRBD1. With V trimmed by 3 bases and J by 0 bases, 7 bases remained unmatched. This CDR3 has 16 amino acids. The germline CDR1 and CDR2 sequences are SNHLY and FYNNEI. CDR3 in amino acids: CASSEETGRMNTEAFF. CDR3 bases: TGTGCCAGCAGTGAGGAGACAGGGCGGATGAACACTGAAGCTTTCTTT.

The rearrangement links TRBV6-5 to TRBJ2-5, with a tentative D call TRBD2 (6 bases). Germline values: CDR1 MNHEY, CDR2 SVGAGI. CDR3 size: 14 residues. V was shortened by 2 bases and J by 5 bases, with 12 bases between the two germline ends. The CDR3 nucleotides read TGTGCCAGCAGTTACGCCGGCGGAGGGGAGACCCAGTACTTC. Protein sequence: CASSYAGGGETQYF.

V is TRBV27 and J is TRBJ2-7; TRBD2 matches at 9 bases. CDR3 length: 16 amino acids. In germline, CDR1 is MNHEY, CDR2 SMNVEV (reference sequence). The V segment lost 5 bases and the J segment 2 bases; nucleotides outside the gene matches: 10. Written as DNA, the CDR3 is TGTGCCAGCAGTCCATCAGCGGGAGGCCTGCCCTACGAGCAGTACTTC. Amino acid sequence: CASSPSAGGLPYEQYF.

The chain is built from TRBV29-1 and TRBJ2-1; D may be TRBD2 (5 bases). Germline CDR1 is SQVTM and CDR2 is ANQGSEA. V lost 2 bases, J lost 5 bases, and 13 bases lay in between. The CDR3 runs to 14 residues. CDR3 loop: CSVETRARDNEQFF. DNA for the CDR3: TGCAGCGTTGAAACGCGGGCCCGGGACAATGAGCAGTTCTTC.

Here the CDR3 DNA reads TGTGCCAGCAGTTACTCAAGTGAATCCAATGAGCAGTTCTTC. Amino acid sequence: CASSYSSESNEQFF. The rearrangement links TRBV6-5 to TRBJ2-1; no definite D call. The CDR3 is 14 residues long. The germline V gene encodes CDR1 MNHEY and CDR2 SVGAGI. V was clipped by 0 bases and J by 6 bases, with 9 bases between them.

The gene calls are TRBV12-5 and TRBJ1-1; D gene unclear. This CDR3 is 15 amino acids long. With 0 bases removed from V and 1 base from J, the gap between germline ends came to 9 bases. Germline CDR1 is LGHNT and CDR2 is FRNRAP. In nucleotides, the CDR3 is TGTGCTAGTGGTTTGGTAGACTGGAGGAACACTGAAGCTTTCTTT. Residues: CASGLVDWRNTEAFF.

The chain couples TRBV4-1 to TRBJ2-7; 10 bases map to TRBD1. The J segment lost 7 bases and the V segment lost 4 bases, leaving 10 bases of the junction unmatched. CDR1 is MGHRA, CDR2 YSYEKL, per germline. The CDR3 extends over 15 amino acids. The CDR3, as DNA: TGCGCCAGCAGCCTCGGACAGGGGGTTTCTGATGAGCAGTACTTC. It is translated as CASSLGQGVSDEQYF.